Each of the 24 T cell receptor beta chains below was sequenced from the same sample in a study of tumor-infiltrating lymphocytes in primary liver carcinoma. RNA and DNA were co-extracted from around 20-30 mg of unsorted bulk tissue. TCR beta cDNA was prepared out of approximately 500 ng total RNA by means of a constant-region primer. Three nested multiplex PCR rounds, a slightly modified ARM-PCR, produced the libraries for TCR beta. The two initial PCR rounds, around 11 cycles each, used TRBV1-TRBV30 forward and C-beta reverse primers. In TCRdb, the multiplex PCR reads were re-called with MiXCR into one record per CDR3 protein. The repertoire holds 100,000 to 150,000 distinct CDR3 sequences, with roughly three fifths as singletons. Sequencing used liver tumor tissue from sampling region 3. Subset described: tumor region T3, left-lateral pole. These receptor sequences come from a woman aged 60-75 years with primary liver carcinoma and hepatitis B virus infection.

This clonotype appeared many times. The V gene is TRBV11-2, the J gene TRBJ2-2, with 14 bases lining up with TRBD2. V lost 8 bases to trimming and J lost 7 bases; unmatched junction nucleotides: 9. Germline V gene data show CDR1 as SGHAT and CDR2 as FQNNGV. The CDR3 sequence is 16 residues long. CDR3 residues: CASGDRGLAGVGELFF. The CDR3 nucleotides read TGTGCCAGCGGCGACCGGGGACTAGCGGGAGTCGGGGAGCTGTTTTTT.

Comment on this clonotype: A much larger clone differs from this one at a single base, so this may be a read error. The chain uses TRBV6-1 and TRBJ1-2; D remains unclear. Germline V gene lookup returns CDR1 MNHNS and CDR2 SASEGT. The CDR3 has 13 residues. CDR3 in DNA: TGTGCCAGCAGTGAAGTAGGGCGGAGAGGCTGCACCTTC. Protein sequence: CASSEVGRRGCTF.

The V and J genes are TRBV4-1 and TRBJ2-1; 9 bases map to TRBD2. Germline assignment: CDR1 MGHRA and CDR2 YSYEKL. Unmatched junction bases numbered 6, after V lost 0 bases and J lost 3 bases. The CDR3 is 17 residues long. This CDR3 reads CASSQDGLAGFYNEQFF. The CDR3, as DNA: TGCGCCAGCAGCCAAGATGGTCTAGCGGGGTTCTACAATGAGCAGTTCTTC.

Many counts were recorded for this clonotype. CDR3 in DNA: TGTGCCAGCAGTTACGGGGCGGCGGGTGAAAAACTGTTTTTT. This codes for CASSYGAAGEKLFF. The chain uses TRBV6-6 and TRBJ1-4; tentatively, D is TRBD1 (5 bases). V lost 2 bases, J lost 7 bases, and 11 bases lay in between. Germline values: CDR1 MNHNY, CDR2 SVGAGI (reference sequence). This CDR3 is 14 amino acids long.

This clonotype was seen only a few times. The chain is built from TRBV28 and TRBJ2-4; D is unclear. Germline assignment: CDR1 MDHEN and CDR2 SYDVKM. The length of the CDR3 is 10 residues. Trimming left V 8 bases short and J 9 bases short, with 8 bases between. The CDR3 nucleotides read TGTGCCAGCGGTCCCGGCATTCAGTACTTC. Translation: CASGPGIQYF.

Comments on this clonotype: Because it lacks the conserved phenylalanine or tryptophan at the end, this CDR3 is likely a read error. The chain joins TRBV5-6 to TRBJ2-3; tentative D call: TRBD1 (6 bases). Trimming pared 2 bases from V and 7 bases from J, leaving 11 bases between. Germline V lookup: CDR1 SGHDT, CDR2 YYEEEE. The CDR3 is made up of 13 amino acids. CDR3 in amino acids: CASSFAGVYTQYL. CDR3 nucleotides: TGTGCCAGCAGCTTTGCAGGGGTCTATACGCAGTATTTG.

On this clonotype itself: A much more abundant neighbour one base away suggests this may be a read error. This chain uses TRBV5-1 with TRBJ2-5; D tentatively reads TRBD1 or TRBD2 (6 bases each). The germline V gene encodes CDR1 SGHRS and CDR2 YFSETQ. This CDR3 region has 16 residues. Written as DNA, the CDR3 is TGCGCCAGCAGCTTGGTCCGCGGGACACAACAAGAGACCCGGTACTTC. It codes for CASSLVRGTQQETRYF.

Of note for this clonotype: It is likely a read error, because the conserved phenylalanine at the end of the CDR3 is missing. The chain joins TRBV11-2 to TRBJ2-3, with TRBD1 matching 9 bases. CDR3 size: 17 residues. Per germline, CDR1 SGHAT and CDR2 FQNNGV. CDR3 in DNA: TGTGCCAGTAGCTTAGAGGTTCGGACAGGGGTCACAAATACGCAGTATTCT. It yields the protein CASSLEVRTGVTNTQYS.

This clonotype showed up just a few times. Relative to the germline gene, one junction end is altered; a read error may explain this. Here the CDR3 reads CASSPDSRYGEQFF. Here the CDR3 DNA reads TGTGCCAGCAGCCCGGACTCGAGGTATGGGGAGCAATTCTTC. The chain has TRBV11-2 and TRBJ2-1; tentatively, D is TRBD2 (5 bases). Germline V gives CDR1 SGHAT, CDR2 FQNNGV. The CDR3 spans 14 residues.

Of note for this clonotype: Sequence at one end of the junction differs from germline and may be a read error. The chain has TRBV11-3 and TRBJ2-7; unclear D gene. Germline assignment: CDR1 SGHNT and CDR2 YENEEA. This CDR3 region has 14 residues. This CDR3 is CASNLTVGRHEQYF. The CDR3 bases are TGTGCCAGCAACTTAACGGTAGGCCGCCACGAGCAGTACTTC.

This clonotype was seen ten or more times. The rearrangement uses TRBV5-4 and TRBJ2-5; D is possibly TRBD2 (5 bases). Trimming removed 2 bases at V and 0 bases at J, with 20 bases between. Germline V gene lookup returns CDR1 SGHNT and CDR2 YYREEE (reference sequence). The CDR3 loop spans 18 amino acids. CDR3: CASSFLRAFGSDQETQYF. The CDR3 nucleotides are TGTGCCAGCAGCTTCCTGAGGGCTTTTGGTAGCGACCAAGAGACCCAGTACTTC.

The chain has TRBV29-1 and TRBJ2-3, with 9 bases matching TRBD2. CDR1 SQVTM and CDR2 ANQGSEA come from the germline V gene. The CDR3 extends over 14 amino acids. CDR3 sequence reads: CSCAGGIGTDTQYF. For the CDR3, the DNA is TGCAGTTGTGCGGGAGGGATCGGGACAGATACGCAGTATTTT.

This clonotype appeared many times. The chain is built from TRBV6-1 and TRBJ2-1; 8 bases align to TRBD1. Germline V gene lookup returns CDR1 MNHNS and CDR2 SASEGT. V trimming: 11 bases; J trimming: 9 bases; junction bases outside the gene matches: 12. CDR3 length equals 13 residues. As DNA, the CDR3 is TGTGCCGGACAGGGTTCGCATAGAGGTGAGCAGTTCTTC. Residues: CAGQGSHRGEQFF.

This clonotype is classed as medium-sized (0.01 to 0.1%). The chain has TRBV29-1 and TRBJ2-3; weak D call: TRBD2 (5 bases). Germline values: CDR1 SQVTM, CDR2 ANQGSEA. V gave up 3 bases and J gave up 1 base, with 11 bases separating them. The CDR3 length is 14 residues. The chain's CDR3 is CSVERAERTDTQYF. Here the CDR3 DNA reads TGCAGCGTTGAGCGAGCGGAGCGCACAGATACGCAGTATTTT.

The chain employs TRBV11-2 and TRBJ2-1, with D perhaps TRBD1 (6 bases). The length of the CDR3 is 12 residues. V dropped 5 bases and J dropped 7 bases, with 9 bases sitting between them. CDR1 and CDR2 from the germline V gene are SGHAT and FQNNGV. The CDR3 DNA reads as TGTGCCAGCAGCGTAAGGGGGAATGAGCAGTTCTTC. This codes for CASSVRGNEQFF. The full variable domain, with the rest looked up from reference TRBV11-2 and TRBJ2-1, is EAGVAQSPRYKIIEKRQSVAFWCNPISGHATLYWYQQILGQGPKLLIQFQNNGVVDDSQLPKDRFSAERLKGVDSTLKIQPAKLEDSAVYLCASSVRGNEQFFGPGTRLTVL.

This clonotype was seen many times. The chain carries TRBV4-1 and TRBJ1-1; D is unresolved. CDR1 and CDR2 from the germline V gene are MGHRA and YSYEKL. The CDR3 has 14 amino acids. V shed 2 bases and J shed 4 bases, with 11 bases lying between them. DNA for the CDR3: TGCGCCAGCAGCCAAAGCCCCTCGGGCACTGAAGCTTTCTTT. Its protein product is CASSQSPSGTEAFF.

On this clonotype: A read error may explain this, as a much larger clone is one base away. The rearrangement uses TRBV5-4 and TRBJ2-3; possible D gene TRBD2, 5 bases. Germline V gives CDR1 SGHNT, CDR2 YYREEE (reference sequence). Trimming shortened V by 3 bases and J by 0 bases, and 11 bases separated the two germline ends. This CDR3 is built from 15 residues. DNA of the CDR3: TGTGCCAGCAGCTGGAGGAGCGGTAGCACAGATACGCAGTATTTT. As protein: CASSWRSGSTDTQYF.

With regard to this clonotype: A much bigger clone sits one base away, suggesting this may be a read error. The V call is TRBV6-5, the J call TRBJ2-2; the D gene is possibly TRBD2 (6 bases). The CDR3 is 14 amino acids. Germline V CDR1 and CDR2: MNHEY, SVGAGI. The CDR3 reads CASSYRGNTWELFF. The DNA of the CDR3 is TGTGCCAGCAGTTACCGGGGGAACACCTGGGAGCTGTTTTTT.

V and J are TRBV20-1 and TRBJ2-2, with 8 bases fitting TRBD1. Germline V lookup: CDR1 DFQATT, CDR2 SNEGSKA (reference sequence). Germline trimming cut 8 bases from V and 3 bases from J; bases unmatched to any gene: 11. The CDR3 consists of 15 residues. For the CDR3, the DNA is TGCAGTTTCAGGCAGGGGGCGCGTGACACCGGGGAGCTGTTTTTT. It specifies CSFRQGARDTGELFF.

This clonotype is medium-sized within its sample. V usage is TRBV11-2 and J usage is TRBJ2-3; D remains unclear. V was shortened by 0 bases and J by 3 bases, with 7 bases between the two germline ends. The CDR3 is 14 residues long. From germline, CDR1 is SGHAT and CDR2 FQNNGV. In DNA form, the CDR3 reads TGTGCCAGCAGCTTAGATCGAGAGACAGATACGCAGTATTTT. Encoded protein: CASSLDRETDTQYF.

This clonotype was detected many times. The chain is built from TRBV6-5 and TRBJ1-6; D uncertain. The CDR3 is 17 amino acids. CDR1 is MNHEY and CDR2 is SVGAGI in the germline V gene. V was pared by 0 bases and J by 9 bases, with 18 bases between. DNA for the CDR3: TGTGCCAGCAGTTACTCCGGCGGATACACTTGGGGTTCACCCCTCCACTTT. This gives the protein CASSYSGGYTWGSPLHF.

The V gene is TRBV4-1, the J gene TRBJ2-7; D may be TRBD2 (6 bases). CDR1 and CDR2 (germline): MGHRA, YSYEKL. V gave up 3 bases and J gave up 9 bases, with 21 bases separating them. The CDR3 is made up of 15 amino acids. The CDR3 is CASSHVTSRRAWQYF. CDR3 coding DNA: TGCGCCAGCAGCCACGTTACTAGCCGGAGGGCCTGGCAGTACTTC.

This clonotype occurred many times. The chain carries TRBV30 and TRBJ1-1; TRBD1 aligns across 8 bases. Germline trimming cut 4 bases from V and 6 bases from J; bases unmatched to any gene: 7. CDR3 length equals 13 residues. CDR1 is GTSNPN, CDR2 SVGIG, per germline (reference sequence). This CDR3 is CAWMTDRESEAFF. The CDR3, as DNA: TGTGCCTGGATGACGGACAGGGAGTCTGAAGCTTTCTTT.

In its sample, this clonotype was seen many times. The chain combines TRBV14 with TRBJ1-2; D is undetermined. CDR3 size: 15 residues. V lost 1 base and J lost 6, with 15 bases in between. From germline, CDR1 is SGHDN and CDR2 FVKESK. CDR3 sequence: CASSQGRAPGNGYTF. CDR3 bases: TGTGCCAGCAGCCAAGGTCGGGCACCCGGTAATGGCTACACCTTC.